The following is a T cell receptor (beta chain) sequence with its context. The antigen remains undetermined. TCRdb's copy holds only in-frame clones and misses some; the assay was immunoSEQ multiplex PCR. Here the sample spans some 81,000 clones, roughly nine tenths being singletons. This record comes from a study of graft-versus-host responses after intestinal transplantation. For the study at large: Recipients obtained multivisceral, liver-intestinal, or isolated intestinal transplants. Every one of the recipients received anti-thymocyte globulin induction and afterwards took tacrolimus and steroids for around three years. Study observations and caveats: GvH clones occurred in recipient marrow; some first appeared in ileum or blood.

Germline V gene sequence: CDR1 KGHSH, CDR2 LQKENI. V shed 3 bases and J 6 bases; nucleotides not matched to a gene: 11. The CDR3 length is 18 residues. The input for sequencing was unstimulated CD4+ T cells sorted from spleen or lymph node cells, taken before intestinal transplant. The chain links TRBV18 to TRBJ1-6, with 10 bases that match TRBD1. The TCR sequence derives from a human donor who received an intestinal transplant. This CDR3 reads CASSPGGDRGPFNSPLHF. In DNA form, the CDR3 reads TGTGCCAGCTCACCGGGGGGGGACAGGGGACCGTTTAATTCACCCCTCCACTTT.